Included here is one T cell receptor beta chain sequence, with context. Antigen unknown. The data were taken from a study of vaccination effects on CD4 cells after COVID-19. ViraFEST assay sequencing came after antigen-specific CD4+ T cells were expanded with viral peptide pools. On day 10 of culture, CD4+ T cells were separated out. The study found no prior SARS-CoV-2 infection in the vaccine recipients, who tested negative for nucleocapsid antibodies. On days 3 and 7, fresh IL-2 medium replaced half the medium. TCRdb keeps only in-frame clones here, not all; method: immunoSEQ multiplex PCR. The data show tens of thousands of clones, just under 75% seen once. This CDR3 is built from 16 residues. Per the germline V gene, CDR1 is SGHNT and CDR2 is YENEEA. The trim removed 4 bases at V and 4 bases at J, leaving 9 bases unmatched.

This material consisted of CD4+ T cells from PBMCs cultured with SARS-CoV-2 spike peptides, taken before COVID-19 vaccination. The chain is built from TRBV11-3 and TRBJ2-3; 9 nucleotides agree with TRBD1. This receptor was obtained from a human donor who received a COVID-19 vaccine. Here the CDR3 reads CASSYTGTGRPDTQYF. In DNA, the CDR3 is TGTGCCAGCAGCTATACCGGGACAGGGCGACCAGATACGCAGTATTTT.